This T cell receptor (beta chain) was identified during a study of human T cells and chemical hapten exposure (dated by TCRdb to 2020 to 2022). With respect to the entire study: For sensitization, 2% DPC in acetone was applied to a 2 cm by 2 cm area of upper inner arm skin. Most of the patients in the cohort were female, and the cohort covered alopecia areata with under or over 50% scalp involvement, alopecia totalis and alopecia universalis. Blood samples were taken from patients before sensitization (week 0) and then at 2, 6 and about 24 weeks after DPC sensitization. Libraries were pooled for sequencing, and variation in per-sample TCR yields was attributed mainly to small differences in library volumes within the pool. Patients additionally received weekly therapeutic DPC doses to the scalp throughout the roughly 24-week study period. Peripheral blood TCR repertoire changes were tracked in vivo in alopecia patients during primary and secondary sensitization to the hapten diphenylcyclopropenone (DPC). Patch testing on the upper back used Finn chambers containing 0.01% DPC, with scoring done after 6 days according to International Contact Dermatitis Research Group standards. For TCR sequencing, blood came from over 25 alopecia patients at anywhere from one to four time points (pre-sensitization, 2, 6 and 24 weeks). Beyond this particular receptor, the publication reports: After repeated subsampling, the strength of the expansion versus patch-test correlation and the threshold at which it became significant changed. Because all patients had alopecia, a presumed autoimmune disease, the immune response of the patients might differ from that of healthy individuals. No change with DPC sensitization was found in the number of TCRs above 1 in 1000 frequency, and no evidence of global repertoire structure alterations was found. Patch test score correlated positively with the number of PT1 expanded TCRs, reaching significance at thresholds 8, 16 and 32 but not at 4. Expanded TCRs formed significantly more large CDR3 similarity clusters than pre-sensitization or healthy control sets, consistent with antigen-driven responses.

A distance of 9 bases separates the germline ends of V and J, which lose 1 base and 3 bases respectively. Counted from cysteine to phenylalanine, this CDR3 has 15 amino acids. Of all the DNA, just the CDR3 is kept, 45 bases in frame from base 1. Per the germline V gene, SGHVS is the CDR1 and FQNEAQ is the CDR2. The sample's time point, from its label and the paper: pre-sensitization, week 0. The treatment or condition label, read with the paper, signifies: therapeutic diphenylcyclopropenone sensitization with weekly scalp DPC. At each patch-test visit, blood was drawn before the patch test was applied. To be eligible, patients had to be aged 18 to 70, diagnosed with alopecia and judged suitable for DPC therapy, while pregnant patients were excluded. Total RNA was extracted from unfractionated whole blood collected in Tempus Blood RNA tubes. There are a few counts of this clonotype. Its antigen is still unknown. Per-base qualities were not stored, and no clone one base away is much larger.

The method was RACE. The sample was run on a NextSeq 500. During library preparation, unique molecular identifiers were attached to individual cDNA molecules so that TCRs could be counted quantitatively and reproducibly. For every blood RNA sample, sequencing covered both the TCR alpha and TCR beta chains. The paper's data handling went like this. The median number of TCRs per sample was roughly 94,000, ranging from roughly 20,000 to 690,600. V, J and CDR3 annotation of the TCR reads was performed with the Decombinator software suite. For the PS versus PT1 abundance plots, all samples were subsampled to the same number of TCRs (28,000). Expanded TCRs were defined as absent before sensitization and observed at least eight times at the 2-week time point. TCRdb itself trimmed the public reads at Q25 with fastp, ran MiXCR and retained productive beta chains. Under each unique CDR3 protein, matching rows form one entry showing the most common genes and DNA. The V and J calls and clone size are TCRdb's, not the authors'. This sample lists over 300,000 distinct CDR3 sequences; less than 6.5% were detected once. 2% to 3% of the sample goes to the ten largest clones.

The source of this sequence is a woman aged 50 to 60 with alopecia areata. Some clones in this sample may be carry-over from other donors' samples. The rearrangement combines TRBV7-8 with TRBJ1-4; TRBD1 could be the D gene, as 6 bases match. Sequencing used whole blood, obtained in connection with sensitization to the hapten diphenylcyclopropenone (DPC). CDR3 loop: CASSLGSGANEKLFF. The base sequence is TGTGCCAGCAGCTTAGGGTCAGGGGCTAATGAAAAACTGTTTTTT.